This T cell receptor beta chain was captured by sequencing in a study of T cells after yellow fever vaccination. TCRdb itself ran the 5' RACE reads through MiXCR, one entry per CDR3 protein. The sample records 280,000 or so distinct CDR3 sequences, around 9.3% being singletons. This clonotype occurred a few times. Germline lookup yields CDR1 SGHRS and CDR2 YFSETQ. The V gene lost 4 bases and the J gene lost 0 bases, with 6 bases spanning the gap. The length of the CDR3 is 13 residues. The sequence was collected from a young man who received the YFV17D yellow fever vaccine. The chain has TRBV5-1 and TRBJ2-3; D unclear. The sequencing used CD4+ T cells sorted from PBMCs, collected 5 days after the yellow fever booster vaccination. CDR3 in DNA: TGCGCCAGCAGCATATACAGCACAGATACGCAGTATTTT. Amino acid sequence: CASSIYSTDTQYF.